This T cell receptor beta chain derives from a study of shared clonotypes between healthy human individuals. Study-wide points: Sample collection involved blood only; tissue repertoires are likely different. Generally, estimated richness proved larger in naive subsets than it did in memory subsets.

Trimming at V came to 3 bases and at J to 4 bases, leaving 7 bases not matched to a gene. There are 14 residues in the CDR3. Germline CDR1 reads SQVTM; CDR2 reads ANQGSEA. Genomic DNA from each subset was divided evenly over several immunoSEQ plates. TCRdb's table, derived via immunoSEQ multiplex PCR, lists solely in-frame clones and lacks some. The data show 2 million or so clones, around 95% seen once. Comments on this clone: Antigen unknown.

The V and J genes are TRBV29-1 and TRBJ2-7; 9 bases align to TRBD1. The sequenced sample was naive CD4+ T cells sorted from blood. The subset here: CD45RA+ positively selected. The receptor was derived from a man aged 18 to 29 in good health. CDR3 sequence: CSVDRTGVTYEQYF. CDR3 bases: TGCAGCGTTGACAGGACAGGGGTGACGTACGAGCAGTACTTC.